This is a list of T cell receptor beta chains from one sample in a study of cytomegalovirus exposure and HLA in healthy donors. Clones were read by immunoSEQ multiplex PCR, and TCRdb kept only the in-frame ones, dropping some. The table includes 95,000 to 150,000 clones, over 60% detected once. The material sequenced was PBMCs. The receptors stem from a woman in her forties in good health and CMV-seronegative. Both conserved end residues are part of each CDR3. Each record gives: V gene, J gene, D gene, CDR3 length, clone size, CDR3 protein, CDR3 DNA. D genes are given only for firm matches. Expanded clones are given a class, and other clones once, few, many or no size at all.

>TRBV7-3|TRBJ1-1|NA|13|NA
CASSLSRNTEAFF
TGTGCCAGCAGCTTAAGTAGAAACACTGAAGCTTTCTTT
>TRBV10-3|TRBJ1-2|NA|14|once
CAISDEATNYGYTF
TGTGCCATCAGTGATGAAGCAACTAACTATGGCTACACCTTC
>TRBV11-2|TRBJ2-7|TRBD2|15|NA
CASSLVGLAGGPEYF
TGTGCCAGCAGCTTAGTCGGACTAGCGGGAGGGCCGGAGTACTTC
>TRBV5-1|TRBJ1-1|NA|14|NA
CASSLSWGVTEAFF
TGCGCCAGCAGCTTGAGCTGGGGAGTCACTGAAGCTTTCTTT
>TRBV11-3|TRBJ2-2|NA|14|NA
CASSDSSGAGELFF
TGTGCCAGCAGCGACAGCTCGGGGGCCGGGGAGCTGTTTTTT
>TRBV5-1|TRBJ2-4|TRBD1|14|NA
CASSPGTGKDIQYF
TGCGCCAGCAGCCCGGGGACAGGGAAAGACATTCAGTACTTC
>TRBV18|TRBJ1-6|TRBD1|18|NA
CASSPTGTGGSYNSPLHF
TGTGCCAGCTCACCTACCGGGACAGGGGGATCCTATAATTCACCCCTCCACTTT
>TRBV28|TRBJ1-1|NA|11|few
CAILTNTEAFF
TGTGCCATCCTTACTAACACTGAAGCTTTCTTT
>TRBV28|TRBJ2-1|NA|16|few
CASSTAGQTTYNEQFF
TGTGCCAGTTCGACGGCGGGGCAGACAACTTACAATGAGCAGTTCTTC
>TRBV9|TRBJ1-2|NA|14|once
CASSVDAGGGGYTF
TGTGCCAGCAGCGTAGACGCGGGGGGCGGTGGCTACACCTTC
>TRBV5-1|TRBJ2-6|NA|14|few
CASSGGSGANVLTF
TGCGCCAGCAGCGGAGGGTCCGGGGCCAACGTCCTGACTTTC
>TRBV4-1|TRBJ1-1|TRBD1|18|NA
CASSQSTGGSTLNTEAFF
TGCGCCAGCAGCCAATCCACAGGGGGCTCGACCTTGAACACTGAAGCTTTCTTT
>TRBV7-2|TRBJ2-2|TRBD1|16|NA
CASRPTGARYTGELFF
TGTGCCAGCAGACCGACAGGGGCACGTTACACCGGGGAGCTGTTTTTT
>TRBV5-4|TRBJ2-2|TRBD2|17|NA
CASSSYTSGTNTGELFF
TGTGCCAGCAGCTCCTACACTAGCGGAACGAACACCGGGGAGCTGTTTTTT
>TRBV5-1|TRBJ2-1|NA|14|NA
CASSLDELADEQFF
TGCGCCAGCAGCTTGGACGAACTAGCCGATGAGCAGTTCTTC
>TRBV13|TRBJ2-5|NA|14|NA
CASSLQDNRETQYF
TGTGCCAGCAGCTTACAAGACAATCGGGAGACCCAGTACTTC
>TRBV9|TRBJ1-5|TRBD1|13|NA
CASSVQGDQPQHF
TGTGCCAGCAGCGTACAGGGGGACCAGCCCCAGCATTTT
>TRBV6-1|TRBJ2-2|TRBD1|14|NA
CASERDSETGELFF
TGTGCCAGCGAGAGGGACAGCGAAACCGGGGAGCTGTTTTTT
>TRBV2|TRBJ1-5|NA|14|NA
CASSAGTSYQPQHF
TGTGCCAGCAGTGCGGGGACAAGCTATCAGCCCCAGCATTTT
>TRBV19|TRBJ2-1|TRBD2|17|NA
CASSTYSGSGVYNEQFF
TGTGCCAGTAGTACCTATAGCGGGAGCGGGGTCTACAATGAGCAGTTCTTC
>TRBV27|TRBJ2-7|TRBD2|15|NA
CASSGGLAGVYEQYF
TGTGCCAGCAGTGGCGGACTAGCGGGAGTCTACGAGCAGTACTTC
>TRBV28|TRBJ1-3|NA|14|NA
CASADSNSGNTIYF
TGTGCCAGCGCGGACAGCAACTCTGGAAACACCATATATTTT
>TRBV15|TRBJ1-4|NA|12|NA
CATSRDSEKLFF
TGTGCCACCAGCAGGGACAGTGAAAAACTGTTTTTT
>TRBV7-9|TRBJ2-1|TRBD2|15|NA
CASSPGTSGDNEQFF
TGTGCCAGCAGCCCTGGGACTAGCGGTGACAATGAGCAGTTCTTC